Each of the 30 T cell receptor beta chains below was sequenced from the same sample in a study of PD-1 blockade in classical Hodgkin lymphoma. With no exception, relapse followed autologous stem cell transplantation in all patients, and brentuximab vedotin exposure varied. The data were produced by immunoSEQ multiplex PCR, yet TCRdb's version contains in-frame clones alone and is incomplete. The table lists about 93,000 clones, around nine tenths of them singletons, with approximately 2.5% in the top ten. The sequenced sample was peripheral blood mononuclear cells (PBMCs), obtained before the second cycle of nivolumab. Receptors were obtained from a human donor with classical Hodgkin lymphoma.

The CDR3 loop reads CASSQDHEGFGQPQHF. For the CDR3, the DNA is TGCGCCAGCAGCCAAGATCATGAGGGGTTTGGGCAGCCCCAGCATTTT. The gene calls are TRBV4-1 and TRBJ1-5; a possible D gene is TRBD1 (5 bases). The V end was cut by 0 bases, the J end by 7 bases, with 16 bases between. This CDR3 contains 16 residues. Germline V gives CDR1 MGHRA, CDR2 YSYEKL.

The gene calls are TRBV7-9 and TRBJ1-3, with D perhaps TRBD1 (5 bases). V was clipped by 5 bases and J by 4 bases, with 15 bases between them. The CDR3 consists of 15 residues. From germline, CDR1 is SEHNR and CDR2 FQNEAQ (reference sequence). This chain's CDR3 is CASSPEGSLGNTIYF. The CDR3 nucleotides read TGTGCCAGCAGCCCCGAGGGGAGTCTGGGAAACACCATATATTTT.

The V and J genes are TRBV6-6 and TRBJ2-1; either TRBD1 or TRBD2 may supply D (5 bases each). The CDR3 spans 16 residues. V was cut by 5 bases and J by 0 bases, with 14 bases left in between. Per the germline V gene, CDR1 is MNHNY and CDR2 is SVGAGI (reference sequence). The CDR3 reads CASSVPGPSSYNEQFF. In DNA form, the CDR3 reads TGTGCCAGCAGTGTTCCGGGACCTAGCTCCTACAATGAGCAGTTCTTC.

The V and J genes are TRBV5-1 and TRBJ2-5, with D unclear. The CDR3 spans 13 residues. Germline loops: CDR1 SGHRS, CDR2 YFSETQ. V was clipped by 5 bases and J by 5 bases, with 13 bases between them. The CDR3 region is CASRMGMLETQYF. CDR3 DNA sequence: TGCGCCAGCAGGATGGGAATGTTGGAGACCCAGTACTTC.

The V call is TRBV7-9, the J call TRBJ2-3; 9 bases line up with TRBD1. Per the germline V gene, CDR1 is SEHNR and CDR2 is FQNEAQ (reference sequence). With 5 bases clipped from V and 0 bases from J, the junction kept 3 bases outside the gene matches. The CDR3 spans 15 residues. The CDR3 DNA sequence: TGTGCCAGCAGCCTAGACAGGGGGAGCACAGATACGCAGTATTTT. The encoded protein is CASSLDRGSTDTQYF. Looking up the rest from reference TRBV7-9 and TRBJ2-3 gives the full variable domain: DTGVSQNPRHKITKRGQNVTFRCDPISEHNRLYWYRQTLGQGPEFLTYFQNEAQLEKSRLLSDRFSAERPKGSFSTLEIQRTEQGDSAMYLCASSLDRGSTDTQYFGPGTRLTVL.

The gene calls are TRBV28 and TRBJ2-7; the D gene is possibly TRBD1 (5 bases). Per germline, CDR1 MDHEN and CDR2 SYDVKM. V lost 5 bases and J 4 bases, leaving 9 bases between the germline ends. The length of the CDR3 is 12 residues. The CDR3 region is CASSAGSYEQYF. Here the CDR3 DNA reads TGTGCCAGCAGTGCAGGGTCTTACGAGCAGTACTTC.

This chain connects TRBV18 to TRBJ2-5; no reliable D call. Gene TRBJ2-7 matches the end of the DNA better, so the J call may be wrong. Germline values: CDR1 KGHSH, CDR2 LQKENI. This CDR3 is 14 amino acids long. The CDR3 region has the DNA TGTGCCAGCTCACCAAAGGACCTCATGGGCGAGCAGTACTTC. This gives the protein CASSPKDLMGEQYF.

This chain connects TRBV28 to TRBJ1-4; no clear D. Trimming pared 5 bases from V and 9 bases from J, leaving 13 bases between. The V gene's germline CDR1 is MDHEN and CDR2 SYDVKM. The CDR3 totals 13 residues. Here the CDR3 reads CASSPEYLKKLFF. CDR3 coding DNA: TGTGCCAGCAGTCCCGAATACCTTAAAAAACTGTTTTTT. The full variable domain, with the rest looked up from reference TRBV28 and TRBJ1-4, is DVKVTQSSRYLVKRTGEKVFLECVQDMDHENMFWYRQDPGLGLRLIYFSYDVKMKEKGDIPEGYSVSREKKERFSLILESASTNQTSMYLCASSPEYLKKLFFGSGTQLSVL.

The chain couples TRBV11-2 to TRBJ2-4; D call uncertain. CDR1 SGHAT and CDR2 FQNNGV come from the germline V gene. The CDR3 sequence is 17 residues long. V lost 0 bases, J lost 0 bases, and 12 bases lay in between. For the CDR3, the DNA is TGTGCCAGCAGCTTAGACATGCTGAGGCTAGCCAAAAACATTCAGTACTTC. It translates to CASSLDMLRLAKNIQYF.

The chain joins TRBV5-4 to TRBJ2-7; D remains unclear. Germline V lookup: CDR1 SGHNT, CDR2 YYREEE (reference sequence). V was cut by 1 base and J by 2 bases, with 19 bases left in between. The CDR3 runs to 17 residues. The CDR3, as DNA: TGTGCCAGCAGCTTGAAGGGCAACTTACCCTTGGCCTACGAGCAGTACTTC. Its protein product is CASSLKGNLPLAYEQYF.

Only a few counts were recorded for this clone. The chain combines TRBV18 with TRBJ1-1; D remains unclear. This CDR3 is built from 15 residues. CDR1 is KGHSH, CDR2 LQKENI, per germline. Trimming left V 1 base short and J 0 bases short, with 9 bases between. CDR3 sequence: CASSPHPDLNTEAFF. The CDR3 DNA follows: TGTGCCAGCTCACCACACCCCGACTTGAACACTGAAGCTTTCTTT.

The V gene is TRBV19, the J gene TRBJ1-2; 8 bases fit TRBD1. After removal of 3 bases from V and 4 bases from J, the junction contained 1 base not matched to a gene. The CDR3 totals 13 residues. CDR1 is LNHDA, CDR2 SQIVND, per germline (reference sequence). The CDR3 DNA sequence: TGTGCCAGTAGTATCGGGACAGGCTATGGCTACACCTTC. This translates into CASSIGTGYGYTF.

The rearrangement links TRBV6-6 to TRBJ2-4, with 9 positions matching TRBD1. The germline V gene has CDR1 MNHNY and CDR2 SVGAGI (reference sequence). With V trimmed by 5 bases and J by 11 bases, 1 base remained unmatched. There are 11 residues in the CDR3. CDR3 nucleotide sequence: TGTGCCAGCAGTGGGGACAGGGTTCAGTACTTC. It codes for CASSGDRVQYF.

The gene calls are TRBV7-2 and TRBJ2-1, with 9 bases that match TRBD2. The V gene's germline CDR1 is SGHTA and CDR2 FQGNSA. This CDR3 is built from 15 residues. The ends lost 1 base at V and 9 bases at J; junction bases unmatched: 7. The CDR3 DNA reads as TGTGCCAGCAGCTTAGTTCAGGCTAGCGGGGTTGAGCAGTTCTTC. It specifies CASSLVQASGVEQFF.

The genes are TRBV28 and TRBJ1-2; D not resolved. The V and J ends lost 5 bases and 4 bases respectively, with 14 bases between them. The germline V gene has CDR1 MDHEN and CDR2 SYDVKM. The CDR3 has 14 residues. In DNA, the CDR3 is TGTGCCAGCAGTCCCACTGCGCCCGGCTATGGCTACACCTTC. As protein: CASSPTAPGYGYTF.

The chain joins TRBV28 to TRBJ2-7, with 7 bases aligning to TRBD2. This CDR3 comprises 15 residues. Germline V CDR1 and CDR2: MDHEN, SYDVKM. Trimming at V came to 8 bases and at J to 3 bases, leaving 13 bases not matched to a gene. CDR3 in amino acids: CASPARSGIFYEQYF. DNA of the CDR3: TGTGCCAGCCCGGCACGGAGCGGGATATTCTACGAGCAGTACTTC.

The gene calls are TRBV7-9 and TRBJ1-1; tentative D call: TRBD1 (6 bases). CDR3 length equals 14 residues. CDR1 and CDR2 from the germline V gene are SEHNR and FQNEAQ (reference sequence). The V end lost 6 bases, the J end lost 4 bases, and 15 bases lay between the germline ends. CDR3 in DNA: TGTGCCAGCAGTAAAAACAGGGTAGGCACTGAAGCTTTCTTT. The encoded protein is CASSKNRVGTEAFF.

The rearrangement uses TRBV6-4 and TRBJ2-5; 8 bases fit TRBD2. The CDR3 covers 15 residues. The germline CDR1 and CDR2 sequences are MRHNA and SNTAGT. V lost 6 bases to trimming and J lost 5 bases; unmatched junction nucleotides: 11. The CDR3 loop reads CASSQTSGTGETQYF. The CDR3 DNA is TGTGCCAGCAGCCAAACTAGCGGCACGGGGGAGACCCAGTACTTC.

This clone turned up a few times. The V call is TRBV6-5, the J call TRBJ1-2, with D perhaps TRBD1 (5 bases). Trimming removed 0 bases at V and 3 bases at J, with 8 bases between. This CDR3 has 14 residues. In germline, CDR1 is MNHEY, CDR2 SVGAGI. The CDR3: CASSYSIGDYGYTF. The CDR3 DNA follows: TGTGCCAGCAGTTACTCGATAGGGGACTATGGCTACACCTTC.

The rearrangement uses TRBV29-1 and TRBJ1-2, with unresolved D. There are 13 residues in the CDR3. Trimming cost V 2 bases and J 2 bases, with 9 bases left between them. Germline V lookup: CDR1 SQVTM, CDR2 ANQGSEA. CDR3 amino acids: CSVEIGNNYGYTF. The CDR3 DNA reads TGCAGCGTTGAAATAGGAAACAACTATGGCTACACCTTC.

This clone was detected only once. In nucleotides, the CDR3 is TGTGCCAGCAGCTCTCCAGGGGGTGGGACAGATACGCAGTATTTT. Its protein product is CASSSPGGGTDTQYF. The chain has TRBV28 and TRBJ2-3, with 7 nucleotides matching TRBD1. V gave up 6 bases and J gave up 3 bases; unmatched junction bases: 9. The CDR3 runs 15 residues. Germline CDR1 reads MDHEN; CDR2 reads SYDVKM.

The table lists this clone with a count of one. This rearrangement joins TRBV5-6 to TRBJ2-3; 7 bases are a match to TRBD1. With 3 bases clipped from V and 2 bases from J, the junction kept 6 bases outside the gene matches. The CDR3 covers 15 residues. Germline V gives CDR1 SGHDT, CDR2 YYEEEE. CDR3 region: CASSSNRGFTDTQYF. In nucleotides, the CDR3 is TGTGCCAGCAGCTCAAACAGGGGCTTCACAGATACGCAGTATTTT.

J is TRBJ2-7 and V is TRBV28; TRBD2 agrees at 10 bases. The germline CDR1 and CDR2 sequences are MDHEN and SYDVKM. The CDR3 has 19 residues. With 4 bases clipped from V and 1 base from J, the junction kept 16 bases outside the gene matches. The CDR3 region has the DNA TGTGCCAGCAGTTCACAATGGCGTCGGGCTAGCGGGAGTTCCTACGAGCAGTACTTC. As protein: CASSSQWRRASGSSYEQYF.

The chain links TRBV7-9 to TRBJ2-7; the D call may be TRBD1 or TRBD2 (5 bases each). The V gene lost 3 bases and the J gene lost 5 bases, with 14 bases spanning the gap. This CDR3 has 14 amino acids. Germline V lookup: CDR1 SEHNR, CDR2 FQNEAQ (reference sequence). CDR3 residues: CASSFGALGDEQYF. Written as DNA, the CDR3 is TGTGCCAGCAGCTTTGGCGCCCTGGGGGACGAGCAGTACTTC. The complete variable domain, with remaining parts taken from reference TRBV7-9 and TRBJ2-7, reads DTGVSQNPRHKITKRGQNVTFRCDPISEHNRLYWYRQTLGQGPEFLTYFQNEAQLEKSRLLSDRFSAERPKGSFSTLEIQRTEQGDSAMYLCASSFGALGDEQYFGPGTRLTVT.

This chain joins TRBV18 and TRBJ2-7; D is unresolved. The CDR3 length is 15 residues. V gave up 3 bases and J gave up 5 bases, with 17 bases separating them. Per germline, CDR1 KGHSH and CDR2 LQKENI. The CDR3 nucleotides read TGTGCCAGCTCACCCCTTAGATTACCTATCAACGAGCAGTACTTC. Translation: CASSPLRLPINEQYF.

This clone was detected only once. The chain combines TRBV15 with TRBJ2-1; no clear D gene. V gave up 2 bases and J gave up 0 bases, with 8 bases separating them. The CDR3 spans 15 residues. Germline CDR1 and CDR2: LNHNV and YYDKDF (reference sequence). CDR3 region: CATSRPSSSYNEQFF. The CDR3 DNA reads TGTGCCACCAGCAGACCATCGAGCTCCTACAATGAGCAGTTCTTC.

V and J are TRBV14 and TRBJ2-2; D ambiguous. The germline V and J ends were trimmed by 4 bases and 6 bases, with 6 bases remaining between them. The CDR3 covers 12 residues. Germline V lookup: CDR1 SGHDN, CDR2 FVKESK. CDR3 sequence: CASSPAPGELFF. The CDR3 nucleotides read TGTGCCAGCAGCCCCGCGCCCGGGGAGCTGTTTTTT. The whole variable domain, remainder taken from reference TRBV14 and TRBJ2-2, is EAGVTQFPSHSVIEKGQTVTLRCDPISGHDNLYWYRRVMGKEIKFLLHFVKESKQDESGMPNNRFLAERTGGTYSTLKVQPAELEDSGVYFCASSPAPGELFFGEGSRLTVL.

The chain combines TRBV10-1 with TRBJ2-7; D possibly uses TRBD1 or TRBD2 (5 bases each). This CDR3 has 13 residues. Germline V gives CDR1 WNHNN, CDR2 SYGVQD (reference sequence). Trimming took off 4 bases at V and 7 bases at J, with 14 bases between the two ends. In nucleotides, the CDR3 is TGCGCCAGCAGTGTGACAGCGGCCGGAGAGCAGTACTTC. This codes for CASSVTAAGEQYF.

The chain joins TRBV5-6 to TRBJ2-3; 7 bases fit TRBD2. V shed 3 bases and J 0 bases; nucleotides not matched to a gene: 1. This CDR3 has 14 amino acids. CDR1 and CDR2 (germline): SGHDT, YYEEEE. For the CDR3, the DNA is TGTGCCAGCAGCTATAGCGGGAGCACAGATACGCAGTATTTT. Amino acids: CASSYSGSTDTQYF.

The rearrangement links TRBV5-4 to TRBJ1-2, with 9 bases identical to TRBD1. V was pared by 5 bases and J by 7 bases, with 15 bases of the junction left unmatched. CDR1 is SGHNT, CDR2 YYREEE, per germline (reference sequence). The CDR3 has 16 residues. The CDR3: CASRDTQGARRSGYTF. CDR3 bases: TGTGCCAGCAGAGACACACAGGGGGCGCGAAGGAGTGGCTACACCTTC.